This T cell receptor beta chain was obtained from a study of control samples from healthy donors and cancer patients. Data came from immunoSEQ multiplex PCR; TCRdb stores just in-frame clones and leaves some out. Of 100,000 to 120,000 clones detected, roughly 85% appear once; the ten largest clones hold 13%. This clonotype was sampled from a woman aged 50 to 65 in good health. Sequenced sample: blood.

The CDR3 DNA reads TGTGCCAGCAGCTTAAACAGGGAAAATTCACCCCTCCACTTT. Amino acid sequence: CASSLNRENSPLHF. This rearrangement joins TRBV7-3 to TRBJ1-6; tentative D call: TRBD1 (6 bases). Looked up from germline, CDR1 is SGHTA and CDR2 is FQGTGA. The CDR3 runs to 14 residues. The V end was cut by 1 base, the J end by 7 bases, with 8 bases between.